The T cell receptor (beta chain) described here comes from a study of sequential checkpoint blockade in melanoma. Study summary: Arm A got nivolumab then ipilimumab; arm B the reverse, 1:1. Maintenance nivolumab came after either treatment sequence.

V gave up 2 bases and J gave up 2 bases, with 9 bases separating them. There are 14 residues in the CDR3. Germline assignment: CDR1 LGHNA and CDR2 YSLEER. Treatment: randomized to nivolumab then ipilimumab (arm A) or the reverse (arm B). No patient had prior DNA-damaging chemotherapy. Sorted cells were live CD3+CD8+, lacking CD19 and CD56, from PBMCs. Only in-frame clones appear in the TCRdb table, and some are missing; sequencing was by immunoSEQ multiplex PCR. The sample holds fewer than 40,000 clones, about 88% seen once. Sequenced here: CD8+ T cells sorted from blood (inferred from file names), sampled from a patient given nivolumab and ipilimumab in sequence. V and J are TRBV4-3 and TRBJ2-5, with unresolved D. The receptor's source is a human donor with melanoma. In DNA form, the CDR3 reads TGCGCCAGCAGCCAAAACAGCATACAAGAGACCCAGTACTTC. Protein: CASSQNSIQETQYF.